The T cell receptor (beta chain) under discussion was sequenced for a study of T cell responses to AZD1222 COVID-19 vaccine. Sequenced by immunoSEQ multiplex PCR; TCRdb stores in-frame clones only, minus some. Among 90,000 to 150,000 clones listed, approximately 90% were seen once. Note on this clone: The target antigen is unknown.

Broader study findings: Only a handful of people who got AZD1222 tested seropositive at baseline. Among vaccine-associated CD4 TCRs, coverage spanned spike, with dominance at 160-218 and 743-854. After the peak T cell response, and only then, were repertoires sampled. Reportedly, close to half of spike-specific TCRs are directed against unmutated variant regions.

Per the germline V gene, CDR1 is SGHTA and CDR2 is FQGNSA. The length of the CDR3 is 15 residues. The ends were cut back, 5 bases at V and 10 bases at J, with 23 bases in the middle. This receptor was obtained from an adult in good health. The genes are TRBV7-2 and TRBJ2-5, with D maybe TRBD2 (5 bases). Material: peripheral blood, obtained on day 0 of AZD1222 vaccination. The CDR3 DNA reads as TGTGCCAGCAGCGACCCCCTTGGGAGTCAATGGGGCCAGTACTTC. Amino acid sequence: CASSDPLGSQWGQYF. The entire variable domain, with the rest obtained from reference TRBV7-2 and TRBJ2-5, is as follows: GAGVSQSPSNKVTEKGKDVELRCDPISGHTALYWYRQSLGQGLEFLIYFQGNSAPDKSGLPSDRFSAERTGGSVSTLTIQRTQQEDSAVYLCASSDPLGSQWGQYFGPGTRLLVL.